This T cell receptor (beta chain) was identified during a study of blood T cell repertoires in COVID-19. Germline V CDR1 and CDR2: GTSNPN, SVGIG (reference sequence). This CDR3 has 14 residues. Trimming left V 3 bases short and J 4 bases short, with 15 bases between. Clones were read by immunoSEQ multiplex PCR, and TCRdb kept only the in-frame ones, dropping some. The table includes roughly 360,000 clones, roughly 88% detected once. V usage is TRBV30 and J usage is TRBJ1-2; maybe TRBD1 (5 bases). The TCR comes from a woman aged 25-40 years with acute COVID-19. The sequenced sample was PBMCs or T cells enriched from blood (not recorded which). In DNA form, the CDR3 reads TGTGCCTGGAGATTGGGGGGTATCGGCTATGGCTACACCTTC. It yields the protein CAWRLGGIGYGYTF.